This T cell receptor (beta chain) derives from a study of CD8 T cells in Susac syndrome. An input of about 0.5 to 1 ug of RNA was subjected to reverse transcription using random hexamers. With immunoSEQ multiplex PCR, TCR beta CDR3 was amplified across 54 Vbeta and 13 Jbeta. In TCRdb, the immunoSEQ multiplex PCR reads were re-called with MiXCR into one record per CDR3 protein. The sample shows about 190,000 distinct CDR3 sequences, 85% to 95% of them seen only once. Trimming cost V 8 bases and J 4 bases, with 3 bases left between them. Germline CDR1 and CDR2: MDHEN and SYDVKM. The CDR3 sequence is 11 residues long. This clonotype was found a few times.

This rearrangement joins TRBV28 to TRBJ2-6; D not resolved. The sequence came from a human donor in good health. Sequenced: CD4+ T cells from PBMCs. DNA for the CDR3: TGTGCCAGCCGGGGGGCCAACGTCCTGACTTTC. Its translation: CASRGANVLTF.